This T cell receptor (beta chain) was profiled in a study of T cells in narcolepsy. V lost 5 bases and J lost 5, with 19 bases in between. The germline V gene has CDR1 SGHAT and CDR2 FQNNGV. The CDR3 contains 16 residues. For this clone: Its antigen is currently unknown.

TCRdb's copy holds only in-frame clones and misses some; the assay was immunoSEQ multiplex PCR. The table lists more than 20,000 clones, approximately 85% of them singletons. Study findings and constraints: Same-patient CSF and blood CD4+ T cell clonotypes included HCRT-specific and TRIB2-specific autoreactive ones. Healthy controls reportedly lacked the autoreactive clonotypes serially found in patients' blood.

This sequence was found in a human donor in good health. The chain joins TRBV11-2 to TRBJ2-1, with TRBD1 as a possible D gene (5 bases). The sample consisted of memory (CD45RA-) CD4+ T cells from blood. The CDR3 DNA is TGTGCCAGCAGCCCACAAACTCCAGGGTTGGACAATGAGCAGTTCTTC. Translated, it gives CASSPQTPGLDNEQFF.